Below, one T cell receptor beta chain is given with its context. Its antigen is unknown. The repertoire was sequenced with immunoSEQ multiplex PCR; TCRdb's copy has only in-frame clones and lacks some. The sample yields roughly 12,000 clones, about 83% seen once. Separate sequencing covered autoproliferating (CFSE-dim) and non-proliferating (CFSE-high) T cells from stimulus-free culture. Approximately 5x10^7 CFSE-labeled PBMCs were cultured about seven days unstimulated, then replicate wells were pooled. Without exogenous stimuli, around 0.5 uM CFSE-labeled PBMCs were cultured serum-free. The sample belongs to a study of memory B cells and T cells in multiple sclerosis. Study results and limitations: Compartments had unequal clone-set sizes, affecting shared clonotype counts.

The TCR was taken from a human donor with multiple sclerosis. Sequenced sample: PBMCs from blood kept in culture.

The CDR3 nucleotides read TGCGCCAGCAGCCACGTACAGGGGGCTGGCTACACCTTC. This encodes CASSHVQGAGYTF. V and J are TRBV5-1 and TRBJ1-2, with 9 bases that match TRBD1. The germline V gene has CDR1 SGHRS and CDR2 YFSETQ. V lost 4 bases and J lost 7; bases outside the gene matches: 5. The length of the CDR3 is 13 residues.